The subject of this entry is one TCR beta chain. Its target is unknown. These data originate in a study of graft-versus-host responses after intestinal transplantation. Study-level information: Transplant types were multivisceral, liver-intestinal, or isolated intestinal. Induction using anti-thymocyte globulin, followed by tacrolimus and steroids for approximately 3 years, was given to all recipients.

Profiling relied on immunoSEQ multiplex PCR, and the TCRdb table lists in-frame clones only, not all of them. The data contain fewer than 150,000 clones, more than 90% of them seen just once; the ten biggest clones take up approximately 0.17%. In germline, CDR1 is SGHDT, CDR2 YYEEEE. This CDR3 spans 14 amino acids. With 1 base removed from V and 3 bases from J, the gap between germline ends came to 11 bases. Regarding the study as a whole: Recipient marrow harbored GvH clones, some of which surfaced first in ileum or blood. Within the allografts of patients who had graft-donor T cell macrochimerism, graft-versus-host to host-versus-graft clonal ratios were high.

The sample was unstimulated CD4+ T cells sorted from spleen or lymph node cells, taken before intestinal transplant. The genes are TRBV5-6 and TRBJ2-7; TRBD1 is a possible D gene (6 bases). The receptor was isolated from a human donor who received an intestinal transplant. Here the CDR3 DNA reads TGTGCCAGCAGCTTGTTTGACAGGAACTACGAGCAGTACTTC. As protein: CASSLFDRNYEQYF.